What follows describes a single T cell receptor beta chain. The time point is: pre-sensitization, week 0. The treatment was: therapeutic diphenylcyclopropenone sensitization with weekly scalp DPC. This sample was taken from a study of human T cells and chemical hapten exposure. At the level of the study: Skin of the upper inner arm, around 2 cm by around 2 cm, received 2% DPC for sensitization. There were weekly diphenylcyclopropenone doses to the scalp for patients throughout the roughly 22-week study. The patients, most of them female, presented with alopecia areata, totalis or universalis.

This CDR3 region has 14 residues. Deletions cut 3 bases from V and 8 bases from J, with 16 bases between. The germline V gene has CDR1 KGHSH and CDR2 LQKENI. TCRdb used MiXCR to reprocess the RACE reads, holding one entry per CDR3 protein. The sample holds about 180,000 distinct CDR3 sequences, under 35% seen once. This TCR was recovered from a woman in her twenties or thirties with alopecia areata. Some clones in this sample may be carry-over from other donors' samples. The chain uses TRBV18 and TRBJ1-2; a weak D match, TRBD1 (6 bases). The material sequenced was whole blood, taken in connection with sensitization to the hapten diphenylcyclopropenone (DPC). CDR3 sequence (DNA): TGTGCCAGCTCACCCGGGCTGGGGGCTGAGGGCTACACCTTC. It yields the protein CASSPGLGAEGYTF.